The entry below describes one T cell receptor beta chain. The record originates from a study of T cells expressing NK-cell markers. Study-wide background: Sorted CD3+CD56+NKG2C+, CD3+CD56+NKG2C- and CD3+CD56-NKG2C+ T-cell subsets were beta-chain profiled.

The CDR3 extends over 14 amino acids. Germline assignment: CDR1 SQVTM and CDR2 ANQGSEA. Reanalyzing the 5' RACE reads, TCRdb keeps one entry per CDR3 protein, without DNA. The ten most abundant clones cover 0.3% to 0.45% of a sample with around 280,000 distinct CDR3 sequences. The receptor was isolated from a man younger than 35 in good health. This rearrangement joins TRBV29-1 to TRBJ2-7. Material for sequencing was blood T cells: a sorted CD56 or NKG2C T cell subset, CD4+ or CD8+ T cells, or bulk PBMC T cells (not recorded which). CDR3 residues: CSVFLDRRPYEQYF.